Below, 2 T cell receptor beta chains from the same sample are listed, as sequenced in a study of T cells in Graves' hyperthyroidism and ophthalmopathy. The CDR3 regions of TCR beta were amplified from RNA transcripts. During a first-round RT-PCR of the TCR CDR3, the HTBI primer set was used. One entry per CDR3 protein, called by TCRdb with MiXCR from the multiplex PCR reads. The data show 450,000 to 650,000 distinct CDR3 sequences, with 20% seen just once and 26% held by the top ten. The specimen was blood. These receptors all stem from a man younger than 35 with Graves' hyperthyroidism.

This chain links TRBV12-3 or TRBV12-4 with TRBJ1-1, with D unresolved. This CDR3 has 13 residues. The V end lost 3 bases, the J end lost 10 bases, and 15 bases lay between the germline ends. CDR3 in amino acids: CASSFRVLGVAFF. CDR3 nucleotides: TGTGCCAGCAGTTTTAGAGTCTTAGGAGTAGCTTTCTTT.

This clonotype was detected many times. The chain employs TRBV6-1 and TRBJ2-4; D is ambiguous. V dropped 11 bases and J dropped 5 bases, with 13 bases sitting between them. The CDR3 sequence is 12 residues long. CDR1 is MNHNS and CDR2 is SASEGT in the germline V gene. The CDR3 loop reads CAGQGLENIQYF. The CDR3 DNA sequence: TGTGCCGGGCAAGGGCTCGAAAACATTCAGTACTTC.